These T cell receptor beta chains were read from a single sample in a study of long-term antiretroviral therapy in people with HIV. The assay was immunoSEQ multiplex PCR, and TCRdb's table has in-frame clones only and misses some. This sample has just over 35,000 clones, with approximately 85% found just once. Sequencing was performed on unsorted PBMCs, taken 2.2 years after starting antiretroviral therapy. The receptors shown here come from a man younger than 35 with HIV. Each CDR3 is given with its conserved first and last residue. Fields, in order: V gene, J gene, D gene, clone size, CDR3 length, CDR3 protein, CDR3 DNA. The D gene is left open where the match is weak. Size values are once, few and many counts, or a class for expanded clones, and some rows have none.

TRBV4-3	TRBJ2-1	TRBD2	NA	14	CASSQALGLDEQFF	TGCGCCAGCAGCCAAGCCTTGGGACTAGATGAGCAGTTCTTC
TRBV19	TRBJ2-3	NA	NA	13	CAAKERDGDTQYF	TGTGCCGCAAAGGAGAGGGATGGAGATACGCAGTATTTT
TRBV11-2	TRBJ2-7	NA	NA	16	CASSVGLGLQAYEQYF	TGTGCCAGCAGCGTCGGGCTGGGGCTTCAAGCCTACGAGCAGTACTTC
TRBV7-9	TRBJ2-7	TRBD1	NA	14	CASSLGDRVNEQYF	TGTGCCAGCAGCTTAGGGGACAGGGTGAACGAGCAGTACTTC
TRBV27	TRBJ1-2	NA	NA	17	CASSAPYRGEANYGYTF	TGTGCCAGCAGTGCACCTTATCGAGGGGAAGCTAACTATGGCTACACCTTC
TRBV5-4	TRBJ2-3	TRBD1	NA	15	CASSLDRGTTDTQYF	TGTGCCAGCAGCCTGGACAGGGGGACCACAGATACGCAGTATTTT
TRBV5-1	TRBJ2-3	NA	NA	14	CASSPGLMADTQYF	TGCGCCAGCAGTCCTGGCTTGATGGCAGATACGCAGTATTTT
TRBV5-6	TRBJ2-7	TRBD1	NA	14	CASSLGDRVYEQYF	TGTGCCAGCAGCTTGGGGGACAGGGTCTACGAGCAGTACTTC
TRBV7-3	TRBJ1-3	NA	few	17	CASSLTGPASSGNTIYF	TGTGCCAGCAGCTTAACAGGCCCGGCCAGCTCTGGAAACACCATATATTTT
TRBV6-4	TRBJ1-2	NA	few	15	CASSDNPRQHYGYTF	TGTGCCAGCAGTGATAACCCCAGGCAGCACTATGGCTACACCTTC
TRBV7-2	TRBJ2-3	TRBD2	NA	16	CASSLGLAGSTDTQYF	TGTGCCAGCAGCTTAGGACTAGCGGGAAGCACAGATACGCAGTATTTT
TRBV7-2	TRBJ2-7	NA	NA	16	CASSQGSLDQDGEQYF	TGTGCCAGCAGCCAGGGCTCCTTAGACCAGGACGGCGAGCAGTACTTC
TRBV2	TRBJ1-6	TRBD1	few	16	CASTVEGARGLSPLHF	TGTGCCAGCACAGTAGAAGGAGCCAGGGGGCTCTCACCCCTCCACTTT
TRBV30	TRBJ1-2	NA	few	10	CALDSYGYTF	TGTGCCCTCGACAGCTATGGCTACACCTTC